This TCR beta chain stems from a study of blood T cell repertoires in COVID-19. Study-wide background: The origin of the acute and convalescent COVID-19 samples was the United States, Italy and Spain.

Among Cohort 3 donors, those recovered had two negative PCRs, clearance, or symptom resolution. Sequenced by immunoSEQ multiplex PCR; TCRdb stores in-frame clones only, minus some. The sample yields under 200,000 clones, approximately 88% seen once. V lost 0 bases and J lost 3, with 3 bases in between. From germline, CDR1 is DFQATT and CDR2 SNEGSKA (reference sequence). The CDR3 is made up of 11 amino acids. This clone is a singleton in its sample. The sample consisted of PBMCs or T cells enriched from blood (not recorded which). The sequence came from a woman in her sixties or seventies who had recovered from COVID-19. The chain has TRBV20-1 and TRBJ2-7; no reliable D call. DNA of the CDR3: TGCAGTGCTAGAGACCACTACGAGCAGTACTTC. Its translation is CSARDHYEQYF.